This T cell receptor (beta chain) was obtained from a study of graft-versus-host responses after intestinal transplantation (dated by TCRdb to 2020 to 2023). Describing the broader study: Recipients received multivisceral, liver-intestinal, or isolated intestinal transplants. All recipients received anti-thymocyte globulin induction followed by maintenance tacrolimus and steroids for about three years. After intestinal transplantation, graft-versus-host and host-versus-graft alloreactive T cell clones in the graft, circulation and bone marrow were tracked using bulk TCR-beta CDR3 sequencing. Alloreactive clones were identified by sequencing pre-transplant mixed lymphocyte reaction products and comparing them with unstimulated pre-transplant donor and recipient T cells. A cohort of roughly 25 intestinal transplant recipients, including one retransplant, was enrolled, and a few patients lacking pretransplant specimens were excluded. A peak of at least 4% donor T cells among recipient peripheral blood mononuclear cells was the definition used for donor T cell macrochimerism. Rather than going through the commercial service, samples from a few later patients were sequenced in-house on an Illumina MiSeq and processed with MiXCR.

The time point label here, explained by the study, means: cells obtained before transplantation from donor or recipient. In the mixed lymphocyte reactions, approximately 200,000 CFSE-labeled pre-transplant responders were plated with approximately 200,000 irradiated violet-dye-labeled stimulators and cultured for 5 to 6 days. Proliferating CD3+CD4+CFSE-low and CD3+CD8+CFSE-low responder cells were FACS-sorted on a BD Influx sorter after the mixed lymphocyte reaction. The full study reports these points: GvH clones were detected in recipient bone marrow, and some appeared earlier in ileal mucosa or blood, consistent with an intestinal mucosal origin. Conclusions were limited by the relatively low number and heterogeneity of intestinal transplant patients. Peak levels of circulating GvH clones were associated with declines in HvG clones early after transplant. In the allografts of patients with donor T cell macrochimerism, GvH to HvG T cell clonal ratios were high.

As encoded in the germline V gene (reference sequence), CDR1 is MNHEY while CDR2 is SMNVEV. Including the terminal cysteine and phenylalanine, the CDR3 comprises 17 residues. Here the CDR3 DNA is all that survives: 51 bases in frame from base 1. Germline trimming amounts to 5 bases on V and 1 base on J, with 11 as the count of junction bases outside the gene matches. Libraries were prepared through the immunoSEQ multiplex PCR assay. For most patients, genomic DNA was isolated with the Qiagen DNeasy Blood and Tissue Kit and shipped frozen to Adaptive Biotechnologies for TCR sequencing. Adaptive Biotechnologies carried out high-throughput TCR-beta CDR3 sequencing of genomic DNA for most patients. The paper's data handling went like this. Adaptive's ImmunoSEQ software was the source of the TCR sequencing data for 15 to 20 patients, while three other patients were processed with MiXCR and VDJtools. To correct CD4 versus CD8 sorting errors, any sequence found in both subsets at a frequency ratio below 5:1 was removed. CDR3 nucleotide sequences shared by donor and recipient were removed because the origin of these sequences could not be assigned. To be classed as alloreactive, a clone needed at least 2-fold expansion over unstimulated cells and a minimum CFSE-low frequency of 0.002% (template counts) or 0.001% (read counts). Mappable clones were those detected in sequenced pre-transplant spleen, lymph node, or MLR CFSE-low populations of the donor or recipient. The cumulative frequency of alloreactive clones was calculated as a percentage of all sequences, weighted by copy number. TCRdb stores this immuneACCESS table with in-frame sequences only. Part of the clones is absent; in the studies checked, under half of the shortfall reflects unresolved V genes, and no reason is known for the rest. The V and J calls and clone size come from that table; D and trimming were worked out from the DNA. The table for this sample lists fewer than 15,000 clones; about 34% of them were counted only once. In total, the top ten clones hold roughly 2% of the sample.

Points on this clone: No much larger clone exists at a distance of one base, and base qualities are not known. Other nucleotide sequences in the sample specify the same CDR3.

The TCR comes from a human patient who received an intestinal transplant. The chain uses TRBV27 and TRBJ2-1, with 7 bases matching TRBD1. This sample comprised alloreactive CD8+ T cells from a mixed lymphocyte reaction culture, obtained before intestinal transplant. Taken with the paper, the label for cell subset or site translates to: CFSE-low proliferating T cells sorted from approximately 6-day pre-transplant mixed lymphocyte reaction (GvH or HvG direction). The CDR3 reads as follows: CASSPRSGQISYNEQFF. The nucleotide sequence reads TGTGCCAGCAGTCCAAGATCGGGACAGATTTCCTACAATGAGCAGTTCTTC.